This TCR beta chain derives from a study of CD8 T cells in Susac syndrome. Negative isolation was used for CD8+ and CD4+ T cells, and FACS enrichment was applied to TEMRA cells. cDNA came from about 0.51 to 1 ug RNA primed by random hexamers. From the immunoSEQ multiplex PCR reads, TCRdb called clonotypes with MiXCR, one entry per CDR3 protein. The repertoire holds about 66,000 distinct CDR3 sequences, with roughly 94% as singletons. This CDR3 region has 14 residues. Germline lookup yields CDR1 LGHDT and CDR2 YNNKEL (reference sequence). With 0 bases removed from V and 7 bases from J, the gap between germline ends came to 10 bases.

Sequenced sample: CD8+ T cells from PBMCs. This TCR was sampled from a human donor with multiple sclerosis. The rearrangement joins TRBV3-1 to TRBJ1-5; TRBD1 is a possible D gene (5 bases). The CDR3 here is CASSQEGVRQPQHF. The CDR3, as DNA: TGTGCCAGCAGCCAAGAGGGGGTCAGACAGCCCCAGCATTTT.